This is a list of T cell receptor beta chains from one sample in a study of blood T cell repertoires in COVID-19. Assay used: immunoSEQ multiplex PCR; TCRdb lists only in-frame clones, some missing. The sample records more than 95,000 clones, about 86% being singletons. Material: peripheral blood. These receptors all come from a woman of 80 years or more with active or convalescent COVID-19. CDR3s include the opening cysteine and the closing phenylalanine or tryptophan.

V | CDR3
TRBV5-1 | CASRLMVADYGYTF
TRBV5-1 | CASSSWTENIQYF
TRBV19 | CASSEGQGDYGYTF
TRBV7-9 | CASSSLSSFGTGELFF
TRBV7-2 | CASSRGLVNEQFF
TRBV15 | CATRGGLNNQPQHF
TRBV7-9 | CASSFLFYSGYTF
TRBV18 | CASSQQGASNQPQHF
TRBV4-3 | CASSQVGPGQGNEQYF
TRBV3-1/TRBV3-2 | CASSLTGLGEKLFF
TRBV2 | CASSVSVNTEAFF